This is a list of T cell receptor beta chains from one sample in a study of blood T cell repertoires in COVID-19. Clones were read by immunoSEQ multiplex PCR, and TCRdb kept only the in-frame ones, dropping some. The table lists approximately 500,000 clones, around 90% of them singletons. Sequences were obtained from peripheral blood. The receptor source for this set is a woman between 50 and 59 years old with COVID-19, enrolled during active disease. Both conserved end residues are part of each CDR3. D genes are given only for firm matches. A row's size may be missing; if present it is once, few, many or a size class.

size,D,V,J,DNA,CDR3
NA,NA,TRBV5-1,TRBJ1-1,TGCGCCAGCGGTCCCGTGGGGGGTACTGAAGCTTTCTTT,CASGPVGGTEAFF
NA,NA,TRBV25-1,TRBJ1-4,TGTGCCAGCAGTGGCGAGGTGGGTGAAAAACTGTTTTTT,CASSGEVGEKLFF
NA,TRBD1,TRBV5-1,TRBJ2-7,TGCGCCAGCAGCCGGGGACAGGGGCCCTACGAGCAGTACTTC,CASSRGQGPYEQYF
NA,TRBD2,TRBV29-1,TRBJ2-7,TGCAGCGTTGAAGGGCCGGGGGGTTCCTACGAGCAGTACTTC,CSVEGPGGSYEQYF
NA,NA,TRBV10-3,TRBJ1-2,TGTGCCATCAGCTTGGACACCTCCTATGGCTACACCTTC,CAISLDTSYGYTF
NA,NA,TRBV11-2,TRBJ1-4,TGTGCCAGCAGCTTATTGACAGATTTTAATGAAAAACTGTTTTTT,CASSLLTDFNEKLFF
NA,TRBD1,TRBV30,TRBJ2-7,TGTGCCTGGAGTGCAACCCCGGGACAGGGCCACGAGCAGTACTTC,CAWSATPGQGHEQYF
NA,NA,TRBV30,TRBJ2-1,TGTGCCTGGAAACACGCGTTGAGGTCCTACAATGAGCAGTTCTTC,CAWKHALRSYNEQFF
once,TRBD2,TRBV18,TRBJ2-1,TGTGCCAGCTCACCCCTAGCGGGGGGAATATACAATGAGCAGTTCTTC,CASSPLAGGIYNEQFF
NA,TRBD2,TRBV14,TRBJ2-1,TGTGCCAGCAGCCGGACTAGCGGGGGGGCCTACAATGAGCAGTTCTTC,CASSRTSGGAYNEQFF
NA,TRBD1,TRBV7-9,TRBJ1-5,TGTGCCAGCAGCTTGGACAGGTTCGGCAATCAGCCCCAGCATTTT,CASSLDRFGNQPQHF
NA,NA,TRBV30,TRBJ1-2,TGTGCCTGGAGATTTGGGGGCTCTGGCTACACCTTC,CAWRFGGSGYTF
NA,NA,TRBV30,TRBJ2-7,TGTGCCTGGGGAGGGTCAGGCGAGCAGTACTTC,CAWGGSGEQYF
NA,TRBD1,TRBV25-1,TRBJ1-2,TGTGCCAGCAGTGAGGGGAGGAGGGGGCCGGATGGCTACACCTTC,CASSEGRRGPDGYTF
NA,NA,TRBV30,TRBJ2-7,TGTGCCTGGAGTCCCAGCTCCTACGAGCAGTACTTC,CAWSPSSYEQYF
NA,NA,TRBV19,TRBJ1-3,TGTGCCAGTAGTATCGGGGGAGACGGAAACACCATATATTTT,CASSIGGDGNTIYF
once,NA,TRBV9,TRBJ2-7,TGTGCCAGCAGCGTAGTGGCAGGCCCCTACGAGCAGTACTTC,CASSVVAGPYEQYF
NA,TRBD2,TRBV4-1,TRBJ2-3,TGCGCCAGCAGCCAAGTTAGCGGGGGGAACACAGATACGCAGTATTTT,CASSQVSGGNTDTQYF
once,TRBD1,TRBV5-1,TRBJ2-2,TGCGCCAGCAGCTTACCACAGGGGACGAACACCGGGGAGCTGTTTTTT,CASSLPQGTNTGELFF
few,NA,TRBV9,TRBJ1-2,TGTGCCAGCAGCCCCCACGCCCGAGGCGGCTACACCTTC,CASSPHARGGYTF
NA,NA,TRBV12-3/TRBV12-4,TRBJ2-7,TGTGCCAGCAGTTTATGGGCGGGGGCTTCATCCTTC,CASSLWAGASSF
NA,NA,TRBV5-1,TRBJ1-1,TGCGCCAGCAGCTTCGGAGGGAACACTGAAGCTTTCTTT,CASSFGGNTEAFF
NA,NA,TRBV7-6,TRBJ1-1,TGTGCCAGCAGCCTCTGGGCCGAAGCTTTCTTT,CASSLWAEAFF
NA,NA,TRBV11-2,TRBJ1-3,TGTGCCAGCAGCTTCCCGGGGAGAAAATCCCGCTCTGGAAACACCATATATTTT,CASSFPGRKSRSGNTIYF
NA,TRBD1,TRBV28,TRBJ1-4,TGTGCCAGCAGTTTGCTGACAGGGCTCAATGAAAAACTGTTTTTT,CASSLLTGLNEKLFF
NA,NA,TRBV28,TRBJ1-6,TGTGCCAGCCGAGAAAGGCGGAATAATTCACCCCTCCACTTT,CASRERRNNSPLHF
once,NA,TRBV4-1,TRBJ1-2,TGCGCCAGCAGCCAAGTGGGGGGGAGTAGGTATGGCTACACCTTC,CASSQVGGSRYGYTF
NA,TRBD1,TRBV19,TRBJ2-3,TGTGCCAGTAGGAGACAGGGGTCTAGCACAGATACGCAGTATTTT,CASRRQGSSTDTQYF
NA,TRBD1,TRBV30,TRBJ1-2,TGTGCCTGGAGTGAAGACAGGGAACCTAACTATGGCTACACCTTC,CAWSEDREPNYGYTF
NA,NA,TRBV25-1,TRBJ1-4,TGTGCCAGCAGTGATCCCACAGGGTACCCTCGGGAAAAACTGTTTTTT,CASSDPTGYPREKLFF
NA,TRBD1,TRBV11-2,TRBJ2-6,TGTGCCAGCAGCCGAGACAGGGCCGGGGCCAACGTCCTGACTTTC,CASSRDRAGANVLTF
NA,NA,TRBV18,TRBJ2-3,TGTGCCAGCTCACCACGGACTTCTGCGCCAGATACGCAGTATTTT,CASSPRTSAPDTQYF
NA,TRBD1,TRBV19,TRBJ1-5,TGTGCCAGTAGCACGGACAGGGGTGATCAGCCCCAGCATTTT,CASSTDRGDQPQHF
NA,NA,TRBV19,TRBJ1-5,TGTGCCAGTAGTCCTAGCCCCCTTACCTATCAGCCCCAGCATTTT,CASSPSPLTYQPQHF
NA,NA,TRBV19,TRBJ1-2,TGTGCCAGTAAGGGACTTGACCCTGGCTACACCTTC,CASKGLDPGYTF
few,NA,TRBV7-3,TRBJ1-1,TGTGCCAGCAGCCCCAATGGACAGAACACTGAAGCTTTCTTT,CASSPNGQNTEAFF
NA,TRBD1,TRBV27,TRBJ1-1,TGTGCCAGCAGTTCCGGGACAGCGATGAACACTGAAGCTTTCTTT,CASSSGTAMNTEAFF
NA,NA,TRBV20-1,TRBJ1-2,TGCAGTGCTAGTAACGGGTTTGGCAGGGGCTATGGCTACACCTTC,CSASNGFGRGYGYTF
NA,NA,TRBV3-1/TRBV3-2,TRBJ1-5,TGTGCCAGCAGTTCGACAGGCAATCAGCCCCAGCATTTT,CASSSTGNQPQHF
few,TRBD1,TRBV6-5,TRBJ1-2,TGTGCCAGCAGTTACATCGGACAGGGCGGGGGCTACACCTTC,CASSYIGQGGGYTF
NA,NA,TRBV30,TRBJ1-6,TGTGCCTGGAGTGAAGAGGCCGGGTGGTATAATTCACCCCTCCACTTT,CAWSEEAGWYNSPLHF
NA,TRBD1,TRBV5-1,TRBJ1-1,TGCGCCAGCAGCGGACAGGAGAGCACTGAAGCTTTCTTT,CASSGQESTEAFF
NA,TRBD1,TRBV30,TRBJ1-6,TGTGCCTGGAGTGGACAGGGGGACAGGAATTCACCCCTCCACTTT,CAWSGQGDRNSPLHF
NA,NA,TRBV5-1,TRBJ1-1,TGCGCCAGCAGCGAGGGAGGGGGGCGGCACACTGAAGCTTTCTTT,CASSEGGGRHTEAFF
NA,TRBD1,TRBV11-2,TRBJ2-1,TGTGCCAGCAGCCCCGAGCCGGGACAGGGTATTGGTGAGCAGTTCTTC,CASSPEPGQGIGEQFF
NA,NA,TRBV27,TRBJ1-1,TGTGCCAGCAGTCAAAGCAGGGTGGGGACTGAAGCTTTCTTT,CASSQSRVGTEAFF
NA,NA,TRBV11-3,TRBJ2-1,TGTGCCAGCAGCTTAACCTCCGAGGAGCAGTTCTTC,CASSLTSEEQFF